This T cell receptor (beta chain) was sequenced during a study of blood T cell repertoires in COVID-19 (dated by TCRdb to 2018 to 2021). In the study overall: The collaborator samples originated in the United States, Italy and Spain and spanned the acute and convalescent phases of COVID-19. The prospective study material was composed of cDNA or gDNA derived from T cells, B-cell-depleted T cells, or PBMCs. Subjects who had been exposed to COVID-19, were actively infected with it, or had recovered from it provided the deeply sampled blood TCRbeta repertoires that made up the dataset. The repertoires were released in a freely available public database meant as a resource for research on the immune response to SARS-CoV-2. The samples were drawn from two sources: the first 160 participants of the ongoing ImmuneRACE study, and 1,200 or so subjects contributed by 6 global collaborators. Nearly every sample came with metadata listing a de-identified subject ID, COVID-19 status, age in years and sex. Where HLA class I and class II types were available, the types were taken from metadata supplied by the sample provider, not from assay-based typing. The full study reports these points: Clinical and demographic metadata were provided uncurated, with the amount varying by source and participant.

Enrolling through a virtual design, the prospective study's participants ranged in age from roughly 18 to 100 years and lived across some 22 United States geographic areas. Cohort assignment in the prospective study relied on participant-reported clinical history from a screening survey and a study questionnaire. Exposed participants had been in contact, within 2 weeks of entering the study, with a person who had a PCR-confirmed or clinician-diagnosed case of COVID-19. In the prospective study, whole blood, serum and a nasopharyngeal or oropharyngeal swab were collected from each participant by mobile phlebotomists. Prospective study participants could optionally give additional blood draws and questionnaires over an approximately two-month period. Before DNA extraction, prospective study blood samples were shipped either frozen or at room temperature. This clone was observed once. The target of this receptor is not known. No base-level quality is on record; no much larger clone is a single base apart.

As encoded in the germline V gene, CDR1 is SGHDN while CDR2 is FVKESK. From the cysteine up to the phenylalanine, the CDR3 has a length of 17 residues. Here the CDR3 DNA is all that survives: 51 bases in frame from base 1. V is pruned by 4 bases and J by 3 bases, leaving 10 bases of the junction without a gene match. TCRbeta CDR3 regions were amplified from genomic DNA using the immunoSEQ Assay, a bias-controlled multiplex PCR. On the authors' methods: Within the assay, amplification of reference gene primers was used to estimate how many nucleated cells each sample contained. To quantify the absolute abundance of each unique TCRbeta CDR3 rearrangement, sequence reads were collapsed and filtered. For each sample, productive Simpson clonality was calculated as the square root of Simpson's diversity index across productive rearrangements. TCRdb mirrors the immuneACCESS table, restricted to in-frame sequences. Some clones are absent from its copies; in checked studies, under half trace to an unresolved V gene, and the reason for the others is unknown. V and J calls and clone size are copied from that table; D and trimming were computed from the DNA. This sample has 360,000 or so clones in its table, and 88% of those were observed once. The ten biggest clones cover approximately 1% of the sample.

The chain is assembled from TRBV14 and TRBJ2-4, with 9 junctional bases fitting TRBD1. This clonotype originated in a woman in her twenties or thirties who had been exposed to COVID-19. The sequenced material came from PBMCs or T cells enriched from blood (not recorded which). The base sequence is TGTGCCAGCAGCCCAGATACCGGGACAGGGATCAAAAACATTCAGTACTTC. It translates to CASSPDTGTGIKNIQYF.